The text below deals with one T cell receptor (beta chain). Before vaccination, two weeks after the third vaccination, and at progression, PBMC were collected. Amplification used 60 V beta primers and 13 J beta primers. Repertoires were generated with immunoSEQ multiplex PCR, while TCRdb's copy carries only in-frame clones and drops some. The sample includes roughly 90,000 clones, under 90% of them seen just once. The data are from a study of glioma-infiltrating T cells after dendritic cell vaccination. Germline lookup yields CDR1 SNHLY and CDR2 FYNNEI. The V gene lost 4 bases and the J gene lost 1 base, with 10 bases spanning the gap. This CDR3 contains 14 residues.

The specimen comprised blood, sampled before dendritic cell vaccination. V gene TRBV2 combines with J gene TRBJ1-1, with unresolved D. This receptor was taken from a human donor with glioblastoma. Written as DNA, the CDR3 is TGTGCCAGCAGTGTGGTAGCTAAGAACACTGAAGCTTTCTTT. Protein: CASSVVAKNTEAFF.